These T cell receptor beta chains were read from a single sample in a study of blood T cell repertoires in COVID-19. Sequencing used immunoSEQ multiplex PCR; TCRdb keeps in-frame clones, though not all of them. This sample has about 230,000 clones, with around 78% found just once. The sequencing sample was made of peripheral blood. Receptors were obtained from a woman between 65 and 79 years old with active or convalescent COVID-19. CDR3s include the opening cysteine and the closing phenylalanine or tryptophan. The order of the fields is clone size, J gene, CDR3 length, V gene, D gene, CDR3 protein, CDR3 DNA. A D gene is named only where the DNA matches it firmly. Expanded clones get a size class; other rows say once, few or many, or leave the size out.

>few|TRBJ2-3|17|TRBV9|TRBD1
CASSVEEGQAGADTQYF
TGTGCCAGCAGCGTAGAGGAAGGACAGGCCGGCGCAGATACGCAGTATTTT
>.|TRBJ1-4|11|TRBV10-2|.
CASSEGVTLFF
TGCGCCAGCAGTGAGGGTGTCACTCTGTTTTTT
>once|TRBJ1-6|16|TRBV19|TRBD1
CASSREGTARRSPLHF
TGTGCCAGTAGTAGAGAGGGGACAGCGCGGCGTTCACCCCTCCACTTT
>few|TRBJ2-7|15|TRBV27|TRBD2
CASSPQAGGPYEQYF
TGTGCCAGCAGTCCCCAAGCGGGAGGGCCCTACGAGCAGTACTTC
>.|TRBJ2-7|16|TRBV18|TRBD2
CASSSLQGLAGYEQYF
TGTGCCAGCTCGTCACTACAAGGACTAGCGGGATACGAGCAGTACTTC
>.|TRBJ2-5|12|TRBV7-6|.
CASSLVFETQYF
TGTGCCAGCAGCTTAGTCTTCGAGACCCAGTACTTC
>once|TRBJ1-4|14|TRBV5-1|.
CASSLDRANEKLFF
TGCGCCAGCAGCTTGGACAGGGCTAATGAAAAACTGTTTTTT
>.|TRBJ1-4|15|TRBV2|TRBD1
CASSGQGARGEKLFF
TGTGCCAGCAGCGGACAGGGCGCCAGAGGTGAAAAACTGTTTTTT
>.|TRBJ2-1|11|TRBV12-3/TRBV12-4|.
CASRASGEQFF
TGTGCCAGCAGAGCAAGCGGAGAGCAGTTCTTC
>.|TRBJ2-3|17|TRBV4-1|TRBD2
CASSQDRLAGSTDTQYF
TGCGCCAGCAGCCAAGATAGGCTAGCGGGGAGCACAGATACGCAGTATTTT
>once|TRBJ2-3|15|TRBV6-5|.
CATSLVATLTDTQYF
TGTGCCACCTCACTAGTAGCTACCCTCACAGATACGCAGTATTTT
>.|TRBJ1-6|18|TRBV5-5|TRBD1
CASSSGGQGATYNSPLHF
TGTGCCAGCAGCTCCGGAGGACAGGGGGCAACCTATAATTCACCCCTCCACTTT